These 8 T cell receptor beta chains came from one sample sequenced in a study of blood T cell repertoires in COVID-19. Generated by immunoSEQ multiplex PCR, the TCRdb table keeps only in-frame clones and is missing some. The sample shows some 180,000 clones, roughly 81% of them seen only once. Sequenced input: peripheral blood. The origin of the receptors is an elderly woman with COVID-19, enrolled during active disease.

This CDR3 is CASSNREGGFPGELFF. In DNA form, the CDR3 reads TGTGCCAGCAGCAATCGGGAGGGGGGGTTCCCCGGGGAGCTGTTTTTT. The J gene is TRBJ2-2, the V gene TRBV7-8; 8 bases align to TRBD2. Germline lookup yields CDR1 SGHVS and CDR2 FQNEAQ. The CDR3 loop spans 16 amino acids. V lost 5 bases, J lost 6 bases, and 11 bases stayed unmatched.

CDR3 loop: CASSLSPGGYTEAFF. The CDR3 DNA sequence: TGCGCCAGCAGCTTGAGTCCAGGGGGCTACACTGAAGCTTTCTTT. The chain employs TRBV5-1 and TRBJ1-1; 8 positions agree with TRBD1. CDR3 length: 15 residues. Per germline, CDR1 SGHRS and CDR2 YFSETQ. The ends lost 1 base at V and 3 bases at J; junction bases unmatched: 5.

The V call is TRBV19, the J call TRBJ1-2, with a tentative D call TRBD1 (5 bases). V was clipped by 3 bases and J by 4 bases, with 12 bases between them. The CDR3 sequence is 14 residues long. Per the germline V gene, CDR1 is LNHDA and CDR2 is SQIVND (reference sequence). CDR3 residues: CASSIRQGIYGYTF. As DNA, the CDR3 is TGTGCCAGTAGTATCCGGCAGGGAATCTATGGCTACACCTTC.

This clone has a single count. The rearrangement links TRBV4-2 to TRBJ1-3; perhaps TRBD1 as D (5 bases). This CDR3 comprises 19 residues. Deletions cut 0 bases from V and 2 bases from J, with 20 bases between. Germline lookup yields CDR1 LGHNA and CDR2 YNFKEQ. CDR3 coding DNA: TGTGCCAGCAGCCAAGATACCCTAGCGACGGGGCGGCCTGGAAACACCATATATTTT. It specifies CASSQDTLATGRPGNTIYF.

V usage is TRBV5-1 and J usage is TRBJ2-7; 14 nucleotides agree with TRBD2. V shed 0 bases, J shed 6 bases, and the junction held 5 bases outside the gene matches. The CDR3 runs 16 residues. Germline V gives CDR1 SGHRS, CDR2 YFSETQ. The CDR3 coding sequence is TGCGCCAGCAGCTTGGCTCCGGGACTAGCGGGGGCCGAGCAGTACTTC. Amino acid sequence: CASSLAPGLAGAEQYF.

The J gene is TRBJ2-2, the V gene TRBV2, with 12 bases fitting TRBD2. V lost 6 bases to trimming and J lost 7 bases; unmatched junction nucleotides: 9. CDR3 length: 16 amino acids. Per germline, CDR1 SNHLY and CDR2 FYNNEI. The CDR3 DNA follows: TGTGCCAGCAGCCATCCCTCTAGCGGGGGGGTCGGGGAGCTGTTTTTT. Its translation is CASSHPSSGGVGELFF.

This clone came up a few times. This chain connects TRBV4-3 to TRBJ1-3, with D hard to call. CDR1 LGHNA and CDR2 YSLEER come from the germline V gene. There are 16 residues in the CDR3. V lost 4 bases and J lost 3, with 16 bases in between. CDR3 nucleotide sequence: TGCGCCAGCAGCCCGAGCCAGTCTGGGAGTGGAAACACCATATATTTT. It codes for CASSPSQSGSGNTIYF.

The rearrangement joins TRBV2 to TRBJ1-5; D call uncertain. The V gene lost 7 bases and the J gene lost 4 bases, with 11 bases spanning the gap. This CDR3 has 13 residues. CDR1 SNHLY and CDR2 FYNNEI come from the germline V gene. The CDR3 is CASTPGRNQPQHF. The DNA for the CDR3 is TGTGCCAGCACCCCGGGGAGGAATCAGCCCCAGCATTTT.